What follows are 17 T cell receptor beta chains derived from one specimen sequenced in a study of CD8 T cells in Susac syndrome. A quantity of about 0.5 to 1 ug RNA underwent reverse transcription using random hexamers. One entry per CDR3 protein results from TCRdb running MiXCR on the immunoSEQ multiplex PCR reads. The sample records 50,000 to 55,000 distinct CDR3 sequences, more than 85% being singletons. Sequenced: CD8+ T cells from PBMCs. These receptors originate from a human donor with Susac syndrome.

The genes are TRBV19 and TRBJ2-3; possible D gene TRBD2, 5 bases. Germline-derived CDR1 and CDR2 are LNHDA and SQIVND (reference sequence). This CDR3 is built from 14 residues. V dropped 5 bases and J dropped 4 bases, with 13 bases sitting between them. CDR3 loop: CASSWTFPPDTQYF. DNA for the CDR3: TGTGCCAGTAGTTGGACTTTCCCTCCAGATACGCAGTATTTT.

The chain links TRBV19 to TRBJ2-1; D ambiguous. The V end lost 3 bases, the J end lost 2 bases, and 2 bases lay between the germline ends. The CDR3 sequence is 12 residues long. CDR1 and CDR2 from the germline V gene are LNHDA and SQIVND (reference sequence). CDR3 residues: CASSIPYNEQFF. Here the CDR3 DNA reads TGTGCCAGTAGTATCCCCTACAATGAGCAGTTCTTC.

This chain joins TRBV12-5 and TRBJ1-5, with a tentative D call TRBD1 (5 bases). V was cut by 0 bases and J by 7 bases, with 13 bases left in between. The CDR3 loop spans 15 amino acids. Germline V lookup: CDR1 LGHNT, CDR2 FRNRAP. For the CDR3, the DNA is TGTGCTAGTGGTTTGGTAATGGGGCGGGAGCAGCCCCAGCATTTT. The encoded protein is CASGLVMGREQPQHF.

J is TRBJ1-2 and V is TRBV12-3 or TRBV12-4; 7 nucleotides agree with TRBD1. With 5 bases clipped from V and 2 bases from J, the junction kept 8 bases outside the gene matches. This CDR3 region has 15 residues. Here the CDR3 reads CASSRTGVRNYGYTF. The CDR3 DNA is TGTGCCAGCAGTCGGACAGGCGTTAGAAACTATGGCTACACCTTC.

The chain uses TRBV5-6 and TRBJ2-2, with D maybe TRBD1 (6 bases). Trimming removed 0 bases at V and 6 bases at J, with 12 bases between. This CDR3 contains 15 residues. Looked up from germline, CDR1 is SGHDT and CDR2 is YYEEEE. The CDR3 reads CASSLAWDNSGELFF. The CDR3 region has the DNA TGTGCCAGCAGCTTGGCCTGGGACAACTCCGGGGAGCTGTTTTTT.

This chain connects TRBV12-3 or TRBV12-4 to TRBJ2-7; tentatively, D is TRBD2 (6 bases). V was trimmed by 2 bases and J by 7 bases, leaving 18 bases between them. This CDR3 has 15 amino acids. The CDR3 protein is CASSLSPGGRWEQYF. The CDR3 region has the DNA TGTGCCAGCAGTTTAAGTCCCGGGGGAAGGTGGGAGCAGTACTTC.

The CDR3: CASIGQGKAFF. CDR3 sequence (DNA): TGTGCCAGCATCGGACAGGGCAAAGCTTTCTTT. This rearrangement joins TRBV5-6 to TRBJ1-1; 8 positions agree with TRBD1. CDR1 and CDR2 (germline): SGHDT, YYEEEE. With V trimmed by 6 bases and J by 9 bases, 4 bases remained unmatched. The CDR3 length is 11 residues.

The genes are TRBV12-3 or TRBV12-4 and TRBJ2-2; D is unclear. The CDR3 extends over 15 amino acids. Between the trimmed V and J ends, which lost 3 bases and 7 bases, there was a span of 15 bases. The DNA for the CDR3 is TGTGCCAGCAGTTTCCCCCGCCGTGTTGGCGGGGAGCTGTTTTTT. Translated: CASSFPRRVGGELFF.

The chain uses TRBV21-1 and TRBJ1-5. TRBV21-1 is annotated as a pseudogene. CDR3 size: 12 residues. The CDR3 DNA is TGTGCCAGGCTGGTTGGCAATCAGCCCCAGCATTTT. Protein: CARLVGNQPQHF.

V usage is TRBV6-1 and J usage is TRBJ2-3; the match to TRBD2 covers 9 bases. Germline V gene lookup returns CDR1 MNHNS and CDR2 SASEGT. Germline trimming cut 6 bases from V and 1 base from J; bases unmatched to any gene: 5. CDR3 size: 15 residues. CDR3 nucleotide sequence: TGTGCCAGCAGCTTAGCGGGGGACCGCACAGATACGCAGTATTTT. It codes for CASSLAGDRTDTQYF.

The rearrangement uses TRBV5-4 and TRBJ2-2; 10 bases match TRBD2. The CDR3 is made up of 17 amino acids. In germline, CDR1 is SGHNT, CDR2 YYREEE (reference sequence). Trimming took 4 bases from V and 4 from J; bases not matched to a gene: 10. The CDR3 loop is CASSRGHSGGSTGELFF. CDR3 DNA: TGTGCCAGCAGCCGAGGGCATAGCGGGGGGAGCACCGGGGAGCTGTTTTTT.

V and J are TRBV20-1 and TRBJ2-5, with 8 bases fitting TRBD2. The germline gives CDR1 DFQATT, CDR2 SNEGSKA (reference sequence). The CDR3 is 15 residues long. The trim removed 6 bases at V and 4 bases at J, leaving 13 bases unmatched. CDR3 region: CSAPSIGSGVETQYF. The CDR3 DNA reads as TGCAGTGCCCCCTCAATTGGTAGCGGGGTAGAGACCCAGTACTTC.

The CDR3 DNA is TGTGCTAGTGGTTTGGTAGTATCCCTGAACACTGAAGCTTTCTTT. This sequence encodes CASGLVVSLNTEAFF. The chain combines TRBV12-5 with TRBJ1-1, with no clear D. The CDR3 runs 15 residues. Germline lookup yields CDR1 LGHNT and CDR2 FRNRAP. Deletions cut 0 bases from V and 0 bases from J, with 8 bases between.

The V call is TRBV11-2, the J call TRBJ2-1; 7 nucleotides line up with TRBD1. The CDR3 covers 13 residues. V was pared by 6 bases and J by 9 bases, with 8 bases of the junction left unmatched. CDR1 and CDR2 from the germline V gene are SGHAT and FQNNGV. CDR3 protein: CASRSYRGPEQFF. The CDR3 DNA reads TGTGCCAGCAGATCGTACAGGGGACCTGAGCAGTTCTTC.

The V gene is TRBV20-1, the J gene TRBJ2-3; D ambiguous. The CDR3 spans 11 residues. Trimming took off 1 base at V and 5 bases at J, with 4 bases between the two ends. The germline CDR1 and CDR2 sequences are DFQATT and SNEGSKA (reference sequence). CDR3 residues: CSARVRDTQYF. In nucleotides, the CDR3 is TGCAGTGCTAGAGTAAGAGATACGCAGTATTTT.

The chain links TRBV9 to TRBJ2-4; 11 positions match TRBD2. The CDR3 covers 16 residues. Losses at the gene ends were 0 bases for V and 8 bases for J; bases not matched to a gene: 7. Germline loops: CDR1 SGDLS, CDR2 YYNGEE. The CDR3 DNA reads TGTGCCAGCAGCGTAGCAGTTAGCGGGGGGGCAGACATTCAGTACTTC. Amino acids: CASSVAVSGGADIQYF.

The rearrangement links TRBV9 to TRBJ2-5; tentative D call: TRBD1 (6 bases). V dropped 3 bases and J dropped 2 bases, with 20 bases sitting between them. CDR1 is SGDLS, CDR2 YYNGEE, per germline. The CDR3 is made up of 17 amino acids. Here the CDR3 reads CASSAPKTGSPQETQYF. The DNA of the CDR3 is TGTGCCAGCAGCGCACCTAAAACAGGGTCGCCACAAGAGACCCAGTACTTC.